This record looks at one T cell receptor (beta chain) sequence and its context. Its specificity is unknown. The junction and the germline gene differ at one end; a read error may be behind it. This sample is drawn from a study of T cell responses to AZD1222 COVID-19 vaccine. Study results and limitations: Just a handful of AZD1222 recipients were seropositive at baseline.

The germline CDR1 and CDR2 sequences are MNHNS and SASEGT. This CDR3 is built from 14 residues. Method: immunoSEQ multiplex PCR; TCRdb's copy keeps in-frame clones and lacks some. The sample records 100,000 or so clones, over 75% being singletons. This clonotype was sampled from an adult in good health. This specimen was peripheral blood, taken on day 0 of AZD1222 vaccination. The rearrangement uses TRBV6-1 and TRBJ1-5, with no clear D. This chain's CDR3 is CASREGTGNQPQHF. CDR3 DNA: TGTGCCAGCAGGGAAGGTACGGGGAATCAGCCCCAGCATTTT.